These T cell receptor beta chains were read from a single sample in a study of CD8+ T cells in alopecia areata. Profiled with immunoSEQ multiplex PCR; TCRdb holds only in-frame clones, not every one. The table has around 190,000 clones, about three fifths seen once. The specimen comprised CD4+ T cells sorted from blood, sampled at week 4, from a patient treated with tofacitinib. The receptors come from a human donor with alopecia areata. Both conserved end residues are part of each CDR3.

TRBV9	CASSVEDLAVRAGELFF
TRBV6-5	CASRRVAGNYNEQFF
TRBV6-1	CASSPTANYGYTF
TRBV4-3	CASSQGLTDTQYF
TRBV28	CASRQPGTGRGDYGYTF
TRBV29-1	CSVATSGGLSYNEQFF
TRBV19	CASSIGRRYGYTF
TRBV10-3	CASVRTSGGGNEQFF
TRBV5-1	CASSLSGTPAQPQHF
TRBV29-1	CSASGLAGGYTF
TRBV7-9	CASNWLSTGSYNEQFF
TRBV6-5	CASSWDEGENSPLHF
TRBV7-9	CASSPPGQFYEQYF
TRBV29-1	CSAAPGTQETQYF
TRBV9	CASSVEGRSQYF
TRBV6-5	CASSPGANYGYTF
TRBV2	CASSSATGSFDEQFF
TRBV7-8	CASRLGAQNQPQHF
TRBV5-1	CASSLNSGDYNEQFF
TRBV18	CASSPRSVEGYTF
TRBV29-1	CSVWGAGYSNQPQHF
TRBV19	CASSDPGQGASEQYF
TRBV29-1	CSVTGGRTDTQYF
TRBV11-2	CASSLSQGPGELFF
TRBV30	CAWGQGEGSPLHF
TRBV6-5	CASSWGDTQYF
TRBV7-2	CASSLVGGANTEAFF
TRBV29-1	CSVGDESYGYTF
TRBV30	CAWSRDPDQPQHF
TRBV11-1	CASSFSGGLAYEQYF
TRBV6-5	CASSSSDRGKGYTF
TRBV7-8	CASTPTTTDTQYF
TRBV29-1	CSVVGRPGYMNTEAFF
TRBV30	CAWSGTGDQPQHF
TRBV5-5	CASSLEGSGTTNTEAFF
TRBV7-8	CASRKGLGGRGEKLFF
TRBV5-1	CASRWGINGGELFF
TRBV29-1	CSAHERPEQYF
TRBV30	CAWSYFPGQGIEKYF
TRBV7-9	CASIPTAGYGYTF
TRBV7-9	CASSLGYADEQYF
TRBV5-1	CASSLEGRGDQPQHF
TRBV7-2	CASSPRQGRKYF
TRBV2	CASSVLQGNEQFF
TRBV2	CASRGTGNTEAFF
TRBV7-2	CASSSRRDREADTQYF
TRBV10-3	CAISDGSGGNIQYF
TRBV6-5	CASIWGARDEKLFF
TRBV29-1	CSVEDWLTQETQYF
TRBV7-9	CASSLATGGYEQYF
TRBV5-1	CASSLGGSLNNEQFF
TRBV7-9	CASSLVEGGELFF
TRBV4-3	CASSGTLNGEQFF
TRBV30	CAWSVSHGYTF
TRBV27	CASSSKGANEKLFF